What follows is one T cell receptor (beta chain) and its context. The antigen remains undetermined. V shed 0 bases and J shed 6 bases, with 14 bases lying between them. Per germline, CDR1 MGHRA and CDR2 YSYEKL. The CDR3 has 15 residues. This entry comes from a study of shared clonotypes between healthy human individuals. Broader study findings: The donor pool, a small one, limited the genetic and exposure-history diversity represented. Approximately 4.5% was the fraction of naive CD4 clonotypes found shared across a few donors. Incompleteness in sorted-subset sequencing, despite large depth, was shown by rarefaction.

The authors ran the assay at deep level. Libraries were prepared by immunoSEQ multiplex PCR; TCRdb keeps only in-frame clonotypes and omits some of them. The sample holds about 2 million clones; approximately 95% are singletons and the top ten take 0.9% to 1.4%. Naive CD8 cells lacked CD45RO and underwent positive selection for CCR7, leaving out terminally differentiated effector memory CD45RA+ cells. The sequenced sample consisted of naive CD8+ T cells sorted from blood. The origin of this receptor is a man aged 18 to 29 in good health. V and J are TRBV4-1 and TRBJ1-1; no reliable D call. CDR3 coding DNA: TGCGCCAGCAGCCAAGAGGAGGGTAGCGGATCTGAAGCTTTCTTT. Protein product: CASSQEEGSGSEAFF.